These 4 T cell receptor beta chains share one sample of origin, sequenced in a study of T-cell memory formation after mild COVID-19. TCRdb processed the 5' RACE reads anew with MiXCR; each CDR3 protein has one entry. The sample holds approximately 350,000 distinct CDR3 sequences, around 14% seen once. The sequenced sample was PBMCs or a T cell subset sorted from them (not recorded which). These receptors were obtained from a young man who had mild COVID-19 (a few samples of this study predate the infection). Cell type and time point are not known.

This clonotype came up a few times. CDR3 nucleotides: TGCGCCAGCAGCAACCCCGAGACCGGCTACACCTTC. Its protein product is CASSNPETGYTF. The chain joins TRBV4-3 to TRBJ1-2; D gene ambiguous. CDR3 length: 12 residues. V shed 5 bases and J shed 8 bases, with 12 bases lying between them. Germline lookup yields CDR1 LGHNA and CDR2 YSLEER.

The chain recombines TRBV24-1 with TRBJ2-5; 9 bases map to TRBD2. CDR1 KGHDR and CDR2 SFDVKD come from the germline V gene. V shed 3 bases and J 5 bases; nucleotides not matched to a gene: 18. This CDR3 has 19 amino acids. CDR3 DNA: TGTGCCACCAGTGATCGCGCGACTAGCGGCCGATTTGGAGGGGAGACCCAGTACTTC. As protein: CATSDRATSGRFGGETQYF.

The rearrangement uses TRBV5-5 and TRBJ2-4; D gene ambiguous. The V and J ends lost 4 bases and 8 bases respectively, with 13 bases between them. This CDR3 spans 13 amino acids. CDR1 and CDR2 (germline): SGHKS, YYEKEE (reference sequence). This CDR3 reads CASSLGYPDIQYF. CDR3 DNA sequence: TGTGCCAGCAGCCTCGGATACCCCGACATTCAGTACTTC.

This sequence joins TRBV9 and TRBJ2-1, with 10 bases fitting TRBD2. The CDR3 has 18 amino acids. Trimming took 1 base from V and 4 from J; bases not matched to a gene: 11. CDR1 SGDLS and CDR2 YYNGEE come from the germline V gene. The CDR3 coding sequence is TGTGCCAGCAGCGTAATGACCCCCGCTAGCGGGGGTTACAATGAGCAGTTCTTC. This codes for CASSVMTPASGGYNEQFF. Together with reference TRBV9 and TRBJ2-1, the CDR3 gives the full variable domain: DSGVTQTPKHLITATGQRVTLRCSPRSGDLSVYWYQQSLDQGLQFLIQYYNGEERAKGNILERFSAQQFPDLHSELNLSSLELGDSALYFCASSVMTPASGGYNEQFFGPGTRLTVL.